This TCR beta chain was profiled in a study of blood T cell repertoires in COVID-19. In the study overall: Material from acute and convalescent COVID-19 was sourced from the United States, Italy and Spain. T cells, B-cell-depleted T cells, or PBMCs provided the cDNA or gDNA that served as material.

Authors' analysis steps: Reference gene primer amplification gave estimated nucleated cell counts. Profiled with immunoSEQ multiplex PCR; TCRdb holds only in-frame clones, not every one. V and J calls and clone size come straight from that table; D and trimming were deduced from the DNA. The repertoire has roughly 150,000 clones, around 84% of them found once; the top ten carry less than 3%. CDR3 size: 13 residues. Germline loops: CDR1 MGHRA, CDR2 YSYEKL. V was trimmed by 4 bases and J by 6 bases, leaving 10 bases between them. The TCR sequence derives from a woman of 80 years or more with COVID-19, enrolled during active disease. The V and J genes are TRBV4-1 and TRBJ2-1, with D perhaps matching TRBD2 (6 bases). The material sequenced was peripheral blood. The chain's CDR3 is CASSPGTVNEQFF. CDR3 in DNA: TGCGCCAGCAGCCCCGGGACTGTCAATGAGCAGTTCTTC.